The present T cell receptor beta chain was sequenced within a study of CD4+ T cells in melanoma. Study outcomes and limitations: Neoantigen-specific CD4+ T cells in melanoma reportedly had diverse differentiation states. CD8+ T cell, macrophage and B cell function reportedly correlated with neoantigen-specific CD4+ T cells.

Regarding this clone: Its antigen remains unknown.

Using immunoSEQ multiplex PCR, the repertoire was profiled, and TCRdb retains in-frame clones only, with some absent. The table has 9,500 or so clones, 65% seen once. This clonotype originated in a human donor with melanoma. Input material: cells from a culture (not recorded whether cultured in vitro).

For the CDR3, the DNA is TGTGCCAGCAGCTTTCCAGGGGGAAATGGCTACACCTTC. Translating it yields CASSFPGGNGYTF. The V call is TRBV5-4, the J call TRBJ1-2; 7 positions agree with TRBD1. V shed 2 bases and J 6 bases; nucleotides not matched to a gene: 4. The germline V gene has CDR1 SGHNT and CDR2 YYREEE (reference sequence). CDR3 length: 13 residues.